The next 21 T cell receptor beta chains were all read from a single sample in a study of CDR3 diversity in severe acne. TCRdb re-derived calls from the PCR reads in MiXCR, one entry per CDR3 protein. This table has 97,000 or so distinct CDR3 sequences, around 53% appearing once. Sample: blood. The receptors were gathered from a male donor with acne.

This clonotype was observed a handful of times. Possible read error: a much larger clone is one base away. The chain joins TRBV18 to TRBJ2-1; D remains unclear. The CDR3 length is 17 residues. Germline loops: CDR1 KGHSH, CDR2 LQKENI. CDR3 sequence reads: CASSPFLIGEFYNKQFF. The DNA of the CDR3 is TGTGCCAGCTCACCCTTTTTGATCGGAGAGTTCTACAATAAGCAGTTCTTC. Filled out from reference TRBV18 and TRBJ2-1, the complete variable domain reads NAGVMQNPRHLVRRRGQEARLRCSPMKGHSHVYWYRQLPEEGLKFMVYLQKENIIDESGMPKERFSAEFPKEGPSILRIQQVVRGDSAAYFCASSPFLIGEFYNKQFFGPGTRLTVL.

The V call is TRBV13, the J call TRBJ1-5; D is possibly TRBD1 (6 bases). The CDR3 loop spans 14 amino acids. The V gene's germline CDR1 is PRHDT and CDR2 FYEKMQ (reference sequence). The ends were cut back, 6 bases at V and 16 bases at J, with 25 bases in the middle. For the CDR3, the DNA is TGTGCCAGCAGTCAAGCACAGGGATTGACGGTAGTACATTTT. Amino acid sequence: CASSQAQGLTVVHF.

This chain connects TRBV7-6 to TRBJ1-3; D is possibly TRBD1 (5 bases). This CDR3 is 19 amino acids long. CDR1 is SGHVS, CDR2 FNYEAQ, per germline. V was trimmed by 4 bases and J by 10 bases, leaving 32 bases between them. The CDR3 region is CASSSGTTDYTLGSGTIYF. The CDR3 coding sequence is TGTGCCAGCAGCTCCGGGACTACGGACTACACCCTCGGTTCGGGGACCATATATTTT.

Ten or more counts support this clonotype. This sequence joins TRBV6-4 and TRBJ1-1; D ambiguous. The CDR3 contains 13 residues. Germline CDR1 and CDR2: MRHNA and SNTAGT. With 3 bases removed from V and 3 bases from J, the gap between germline ends came to 8 bases. The CDR3 spells CASSEEVHTEAFF. The CDR3 coding sequence is TGTGCCAGCAGTGAAGAGGTCCACACTGAAGCTTTCTTT.

V and J are TRBV4-3 and TRBJ2-1; TRBD2 aligns across 7 bases. Losses at the gene ends were 0 bases for V and 3 bases for J; bases not matched to a gene: 8. Per the germline V gene, CDR1 is LGHNA and CDR2 is YSLEER. This CDR3 region has 17 residues. CDR3 region: CASSQDHREVIYNEQFF. CDR3 coding DNA: TGCGCCAGCAGCCAAGATCATCGGGAGGTCATCTACAATGAGCAGTTCTTC.

The chain combines TRBV6-6 with TRBJ2-6; unclear D gene. Per the germline V gene, CDR1 is MNHNY and CDR2 is SVGAGI (reference sequence). V lost 10 bases and J 0 bases, leaving 16 bases between the germline ends. CDR3 length: 16 residues. In DNA form, the CDR3 reads TGTGCCATTTGGGTGCAGTTATACTCTGGGGCCAACGTCCTGACTTTC. It specifies CAIWVQLYSGANVLTF.

This clonotype showed up many times. The chain links TRBV20-1 to TRBJ2-1; D is ambiguous. From germline, CDR1 is DFQATT and CDR2 SNEGSKA (reference sequence). The CDR3 runs to 10 residues. The V end lost 1 base, the J end lost 8 bases, and 3 bases lay between the germline ends. The CDR3 here is CSARADEQFF. The DNA of the CDR3 is TGCAGTGCTAGAGCGGATGAGCAGTTCTTC.

V usage is TRBV25-1 and J usage is TRBJ2-1; 14 bases match TRBD2. Germline lookup yields CDR1 MGHDK and CDR2 SYGVNS. This CDR3 contains 15 residues. The trim removed 8 bases at V and 5 bases at J, leaving 5 bases unmatched. CDR3 nucleotides: TGTGCCAGCGGGACTAGCGGGAGCTTCGACAATGAGCAGTTCTTC. It encodes CASGTSGSFDNEQFF.

This clonotype has at least ten counts. This chain joins TRBV2 and TRBJ2-1; tentative D call: TRBD2 (6 bases). The V gene's germline CDR1 is SNHLY and CDR2 FYNNEI. V shed 9 bases and J shed 0 bases, with 12 bases lying between them. The CDR3 contains 14 residues. The CDR3 is CASQPGLSYNEQFF. CDR3 in DNA: TGTGCCAGTCAGCCGGGACTCTCCTACAATGAGCAGTTCTTC.

The CDR3 here is CATSILVNGNQPQHF. The CDR3 bases are TGTGCCACCAGCATTCTAGTCAACGGAAATCAGCCCCAGCATTTT. V gene TRBV15 combines with J gene TRBJ1-5, with no clear D. The CDR3 spans 15 residues. The ends were cut back, 4 bases at V and 4 bases at J, with 14 bases in the middle. Per germline, CDR1 LNHNV and CDR2 YYDKDF (reference sequence).

The rearrangement uses TRBV20-1 and TRBJ2-7; 12 positions agree with TRBD1. CDR1 DFQATT and CDR2 SNEGSKA come from the germline V gene (reference sequence). This CDR3 is 17 amino acids long. V lost 3 bases to trimming and J lost 3 bases; unmatched junction nucleotides: 12. This CDR3 reads CSASRAGTGGFIYEQYF. DNA of the CDR3: TGCAGTGCTAGTCGGGCCGGGACAGGGGGCTTTATCTACGAGCAGTACTTC.

The CDR3 loop reads CATRTGAPHTEAFF. DNA of the CDR3: TGTGCCACCCGGACAGGGGCCCCTCACACTGAAGCTTTCTTT. The rearrangement uses TRBV9 and TRBJ1-1, with TRBD1 identical over 9 bases. The V gene end was trimmed by 9 bases and the J gene end by 3 bases; junction bases not matched to a gene: 9. This CDR3 contains 14 residues. Germline V gives CDR1 SGDLS, CDR2 YYNGEE. The entire variable domain, with the rest obtained from reference TRBV9 and TRBJ1-1, is as follows: DSGVTQTPKHLITATGQRVTLRCSPRSGDLSVYWYQQSLDQGLQFLIQYYNGEERAKGNILERFSAQQFPDLHSELNLSSLELGDSALYFCATRTGAPHTEAFFGQGTRLTVV.

As concerns this clonotype: Germline and junction disagree at one end, which may indicate a read error. The chain carries TRBV10-3 and TRBJ1-2; 9 positions match TRBD1. The CDR3 spans 13 residues. Germline values: CDR1 ENHRY, CDR2 SYGVKD. The CDR3 sequence: CASSETGGFGYTF. In DNA form, the CDR3 reads TGTGCCAGCAGTGAAACAGGGGGCTTCGGCTACACCTTC.

CDR3 sequence (DNA): TGTGCCAGCAGTGGGGGGGACACCATATATTTT. Protein sequence: CASSGGDTIYF. This rearrangement joins TRBV2 to TRBJ1-3; D perhaps matches TRBD1 (5 bases). The V and J ends lost 4 bases and 8 bases respectively, with 6 bases between them. CDR3 length: 11 amino acids. From germline, CDR1 is SNHLY and CDR2 FYNNEI.

The chain employs TRBV7-9 and TRBJ1-5; 9 nucleotides align to TRBD1. The CDR3 has 16 amino acids. The junction had 8 bases not matched to a gene; V was cut back by 4 bases and J by 4 bases. CDR1 and CDR2 (germline): SEHNR, FQNEAQ (reference sequence). The CDR3 reads CASSSGTGTRNQPQHF. CDR3 coding DNA: TGTGCCAGCAGCTCCGGGACAGGGACAAGGAATCAGCCCCAGCATTTT.

This clonotype has more than one count but fewer than ten. V gene TRBV6-2 or TRBV6-3 combines with J gene TRBJ2-1; D is unresolved. The CDR3 runs to 14 residues. Germline V gene sequence: CDR1 MNHEY, CDR2 SVGEGT. Trimming took off 7 bases at V and 10 bases at J, with 20 bases between the two ends. CDR3 nucleotide sequence: TGTGCCAGCACCCCAGTCCTAGGTGGAGACGAGCAGTTCTTC. Translated: CASTPVLGGDEQFF.

This clonotype was observed at least ten times. The gene calls are TRBV20-1 and TRBJ2-7; D gene unclear. Trimming cost V 7 bases and J 7 bases, with 14 bases left between them. The germline V gene has CDR1 DFQATT and CDR2 SNEGSKA (reference sequence). CDR3 length: 11 amino acids. The CDR3 region has the DNA TGCAGTGGCCAGGCCCTCGCGGAGCAGTACTTC. Translated: CSGQALAEQYF.

The chain combines TRBV11-1 with TRBJ2-2, with TRBD2 matching over 7 bases. The CDR3 is 17 residues long. V lost 5 bases to trimming and J lost 1 base; unmatched junction nucleotides: 10. Germline CDR1 SGHAT, CDR2 FQDESV (reference sequence). The CDR3 DNA reads TGTGCCAGCAGCCAAACTCGACTAGCATTGAACACCGGGGAGCTGTTTTTT. It translates to CASSQTRLALNTGELFF.

The DNA for the CDR3 is TGCAGCCGGGGGTGGGGGGCAACAGATACGCAGTATTTT. Translated: CSRGWGATDTQYF. This chain connects TRBV20-1 to TRBJ2-3; perhaps D is TRBD1 or TRBD2 (6 bases each). The CDR3 length is 13 residues. Germline CDR1 reads DFQATT; CDR2 reads SNEGSKA (reference sequence).

The chain uses TRBV4-1 and TRBJ2-2, with D hard to call. This CDR3 is 14 amino acids long. Per the germline V gene, CDR1 is MGHRA and CDR2 is YSYEKL. Trimming took off 3 bases at V and 2 bases at J, with 7 bases between the two ends. CDR3 sequence: CASSHRANTGELFF. The CDR3 coding sequence is TGCGCCAGCAGCCACCGGGCCAACACCGGGGAGCTGTTTTTT.

The table lists this clonotype with a few counts. The chain has TRBV28 and TRBJ1-6; possible D gene TRBD1, 5 bases. CDR3 size: 14 residues. V shed 4 bases and J shed 19 bases, with 23 bases lying between them. Germline CDR1 is MDHEN and CDR2 is SYDVKM. The CDR3 reads CASSWTPKNSPPHF. As DNA, the CDR3 is TGTGCCAGCAGTTGGACACCAAAAAATTCACCCCCTCACTTT.